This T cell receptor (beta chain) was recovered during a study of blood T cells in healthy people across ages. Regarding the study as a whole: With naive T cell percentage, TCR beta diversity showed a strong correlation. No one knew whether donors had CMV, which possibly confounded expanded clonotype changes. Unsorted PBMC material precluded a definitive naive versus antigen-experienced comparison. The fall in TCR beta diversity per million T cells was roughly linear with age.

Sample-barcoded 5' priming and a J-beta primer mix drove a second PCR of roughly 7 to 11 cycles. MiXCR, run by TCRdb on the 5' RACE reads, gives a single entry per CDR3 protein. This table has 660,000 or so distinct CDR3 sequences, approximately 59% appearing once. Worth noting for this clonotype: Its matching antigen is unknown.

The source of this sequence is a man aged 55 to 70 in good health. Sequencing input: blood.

CDR3 amino acids: CASSQRSGAGGQETQYF. The CDR3 DNA follows: TGCGCCAGCAGCCAAAGGTCCGGGGCGGGGGGGCAAGAGACCCAGTACTTC. V gene TRBV4-1 combines with J gene TRBJ2-5; TRBD2 matches at 9 bases. J lost 2 bases, V lost 2 bases, and 9 bases had no gene match. The length of the CDR3 is 17 residues. Germline V gives CDR1 MGHRA, CDR2 YSYEKL.